Below are 20 T cell receptor beta chains sequenced from a single sample in a study of cytomegalovirus exposure and HLA in healthy donors. The PCR contained 60 Vbeta and 13 Jbeta primers. Libraries were prepared by immunoSEQ multiplex PCR; TCRdb keeps only in-frame clonotypes and omits some of them. The repertoire holds about 120,000 clones, 81% seen once, with roughly 2.4% in the top ten. Sequencing was performed on PBMCs. The receptor source for this set is a woman in her thirties or forties in good health and CMV-seronegative.

The chain has TRBV9 and TRBJ1-1; no definite D call. V was trimmed by 0 bases and J by 9 bases, leaving 15 bases between them. The germline V gene encodes CDR1 SGDLS and CDR2 YYNGEE. This CDR3 spans 14 amino acids. CDR3 DNA sequence: TGTGCCAGCAGCGTAGCCGGGTCCGGAGGGAAAGCTTTCTTT. It translates to CASSVAGSGGKAFF.

This chain links TRBV30 with TRBJ1-5, with a tentative D call TRBD1 (6 bases). Germline values: CDR1 GTSNPN, CDR2 SVGIG (reference sequence). With 0 bases removed from V and 4 bases from J, the gap between germline ends came to 10 bases. The CDR3 is made up of 14 amino acids. The CDR3 sequence is CAWSVQQGNQPQHF. The DNA for the CDR3 is TGTGCCTGGAGTGTACAACAGGGAAATCAGCCCCAGCATTTT.

The V and J genes are TRBV20-1 and TRBJ2-7, with D maybe TRBD1 (5 bases). V was shortened by 6 bases and J by 4 bases, with 10 bases between the two germline ends. Germline V gene data show CDR1 as DFQATT and CDR2 as SNEGSKA (reference sequence). The CDR3 runs 11 residues. Here the CDR3 reads CSAPTEYEQYF. CDR3 nucleotide sequence: TGCAGTGCCCCGACAGAGTACGAGCAGTACTTC.

This clone showed up just once. CDR3 sequence (DNA): TGTGCCAGCAGCTTAGGGTTCGTAGCGGCGGGGGAGACCCAGTACTTC. This translates into CASSLGFVAAGETQYF. This chain connects TRBV11-2 to TRBJ2-5, with a weak D call TRBD2 (6 bases). CDR1 SGHAT and CDR2 FQNNGV come from the germline V gene. The CDR3 sequence is 16 residues long. The ends were cut back, 1 base at V and 5 bases at J, with 17 bases in the middle.

The chain uses TRBV27 and TRBJ1-1; D remains unclear. CDR1 is MNHEY and CDR2 is SMNVEV in the germline V gene (reference sequence). The V and J ends lost 3 bases and 1 base respectively, with 6 bases between them. This CDR3 contains 13 residues. CDR3 bases: TGTGCCAGCAGTTTCCAGCGGAACACTGAAGCTTTCTTT. Protein sequence: CASSFQRNTEAFF.

The V and J genes are TRBV11-2 and TRBJ1-5; tentative D call: TRBD1 (5 bases). CDR3 size: 15 residues. Germline V gene data show CDR1 as SGHAT and CDR2 as FQNNGV. Trimming took 4 bases from V and 3 from J, leaving 13 bases between them. CDR3 bases: TGTGCCAGCAGCTCTTCGGGACTGAACAATCAGCCCCAGCATTTT. Its translation is CASSSSGLNNQPQHF.

The chain carries TRBV5-4 and TRBJ2-5; D is unclear. This CDR3 has 11 amino acids. Germline CDR1 is SGHNT and CDR2 is YYREEE (reference sequence). V was pared by 3 bases and J by 3 bases, with 3 bases between. CDR3 amino acids: CASSYKETQYF. The CDR3 DNA reads TGTGCCAGCAGCTACAAAGAGACCCAGTACTTC.

The chain is built from TRBV5-1 and TRBJ1-6, with TRBD1 matching over 7 bases. Looked up from germline, CDR1 is SGHRS and CDR2 is YFSETQ. CDR3 length: 17 amino acids. V lost 3 bases and J lost 6; bases outside the gene matches: 12. The CDR3 DNA reads TGCGCCAGCAGCTCGCGACAGGGACAGTTCGCTAATTCACCCCTCCACTTT. It specifies CASSSRQGQFANSPLHF.

CDR3 loop: CASSETRAGEQFF. The CDR3 region has the DNA TGTGCCAGCAGCGAAACCAGGGCAGGTGAGCAGTTCTTC. The chain is built from TRBV11-3 and TRBJ2-1, with D tentatively TRBD1 (5 bases). The length of the CDR3 is 13 residues. Per the germline V gene, CDR1 is SGHNT and CDR2 is YENEEA. Trimming left V 5 bases short and J 9 bases short, with 14 bases between.

The J gene is TRBJ1-4, the V gene TRBV25-1; TRBD1 aligns across 7 bases. V was pared by 6 bases and J by 7 bases, with 8 bases of the junction left unmatched. CDR3 length: 14 residues. Germline CDR1 is MGHDK and CDR2 is SYGVNS. The CDR3 region is CASSLGGLGEKLFF. The CDR3 DNA is TGTGCCAGCAGCCTAGGGGGCTTGGGTGAAAAACTGTTTTTT.

The chain combines TRBV6-1 with TRBJ2-1; TRBD2 agrees at 7 bases. J lost 10 bases, V lost 1 base, and 13 bases had no gene match. The CDR3 length is 16 residues. Per germline, CDR1 MNHNS and CDR2 SASEGT. CDR3 loop: CASSEDPSGPNGEQFF. The CDR3 DNA is TGTGCCAGCAGTGAAGACCCTAGCGGACCGAATGGAGAGCAGTTCTTC.

This clone was seen once. The J gene is TRBJ2-3, the V gene TRBV23-1, with 9 bases identical to TRBD2. TRBV23-1 belongs to the ORF category, with a function that is uncertain. V lost 0 bases and J lost 2; bases outside the gene matches: 9. The CDR3 has 18 amino acids. The CDR3 loop reads CASSQSNEAGGFTDTQYF. CDR3 in DNA: TGCGCCAGCAGTCAATCGAACGAGGCGGGAGGGTTCACAGATACGCAGTATTTT.

This chain connects TRBV7-9 to TRBJ1-3; the D is unclear. V gave up 4 bases and J gave up 0 bases, with 16 bases separating them. The germline V gene encodes CDR1 SEHNR and CDR2 FQNEAQ (reference sequence). This CDR3 comprises 17 residues. CDR3 coding DNA: TGTGCCAGCAGCTCGAGCGGCGACACCGGCTCTGGAAACACCATATATTTT. It specifies CASSSSGDTGSGNTIYF.

The chain combines TRBV7-9 with TRBJ2-5; 9 bases are a match to TRBD2. The CDR3 runs to 14 residues. The germline V gene has CDR1 SEHNR and CDR2 FQNEAQ (reference sequence). V lost 8 bases to trimming and J lost 6 bases; unmatched junction nucleotides: 10. The CDR3 sequence is CASPGGGGSQTQYF. The CDR3 coding sequence is TGTGCCAGCCCTGGCGGGGGGGGCAGCCAGACCCAGTACTTC. The variable domain in full, completed from reference TRBV7-9 and TRBJ2-5, reads DTGVSQNPRHKITKRGQNVTFRCDPISEHNRLYWYRQTLGQGPEFLTYFQNEAQLEKSRLLSDRFSAERPKGSFSTLEIQRTEQGDSAMYLCASPGGGGSQTQYFGPGTRLLVL.

About this clone: A junction boundary mismatches the germline segment, possibly from a read error. The chain combines TRBV7-7 with TRBJ2-7; 12 bases are shared with TRBD2. Germline V gene sequence: CDR1 SSHAT, CDR2 FNYEAQ (reference sequence). The CDR3 contains 17 residues. In DNA form, the CDR3 reads TGTGCTAGCAGCCGTACTAGCGGGAGGCGACTCTCCTACGAGCAGTACTTC. Its translation: CASSRTSGRRLSYEQYF.

This rearrangement joins TRBV7-9 to TRBJ2-3, with 7 bases matching TRBD2. CDR1 and CDR2 from the germline V gene are SEHNR and FQNEAQ (reference sequence). V was pared by 4 bases and J by 2 bases, with 6 bases of the junction left unmatched. CDR3 length equals 15 residues. The CDR3 DNA follows: TGTGCCAGCAGCTGGGGGACTACCATCACAGATACGCAGTATTTT. Translated, it gives CASSWGTTITDTQYF.

The V call is TRBV10-3, the J call TRBJ2-1; 12 nucleotides agree with TRBD2. Germline loops: CDR1 ENHRY, CDR2 SYGVKD. CDR3 length equals 23 residues. J lost 5 bases, V lost 5 bases, and 28 bases had no gene match. The CDR3 here is CAISKPRDRGFLAGGFLHNEQFF. The CDR3 nucleotides are TGTGCCATCAGTAAACCCCGGGACAGGGGTTTTCTAGCGGGAGGGTTCTTGCACAATGAGCAGTTCTTC.

This sequence joins TRBV6-4 and TRBJ1-5; D may be TRBD1 (6 bases). V lost 5 bases to trimming and J lost 9 bases, with 17 bases between them. The germline V gene encodes CDR1 MRHNA and CDR2 SNTAGT. The length of the CDR3 is 14 residues. CDR3: CASSPGGASGPQHF. The CDR3 DNA follows: TGTGCCAGCAGTCCCGGGGGGGCGTCAGGGCCCCAGCATTTT.

V gene TRBV5-1 combines with J gene TRBJ1-1; 8 bases match TRBD1. The CDR3 has 14 amino acids. The V gene's germline CDR1 is SGHRS and CDR2 YFSETQ. Trimming removed 4 bases from V and 4 bases from J; junction bases left unmatched: 6. CDR3 coding DNA: TGCGCCAGCAGCCGAGACAGGGGCGGCACTGAAGCTTTCTTT. Its protein product is CASSRDRGGTEAFF.

The chain employs TRBV7-8 and TRBJ1-6; D may be TRBD1 (6 bases). This CDR3 is 16 amino acids long. The ends were cut back, 3 bases at V and 7 bases at J, with 16 bases in the middle. The germline gives CDR1 SGHVS, CDR2 FQNEAQ. The CDR3 loop is CASSFAGRGGNSPLHF. In DNA, the CDR3 is TGTGCCAGCAGCTTCGCGGGGAGGGGGGGGAATTCACCCCTCCACTTT.